The TCR beta chain described here comes from a study of response to subunit inactivated influenza vaccine. The germline V gene has CDR1 MDHEN and CDR2 SYDVKM. This CDR3 has 12 residues. V was shortened by 3 bases and J by 6 bases, with 8 bases between the two germline ends. General study points: Every seasonal influenza vaccination brings in few new T cells, the authors suggested.

From the RT-PCR reads, TCRdb called clonotypes with MiXCR, one entry per CDR3 protein. Among hundreds of thousands of distinct CDR3 sequences listed, roughly 23% were seen once. This clonotype was seen only a few times. Its matching antigen is unknown. V is TRBV28 and J is TRBJ2-5; D not resolved. Here the sequenced sample was CD4+ T cells sorted from PBMCs, taken 5 days after vaccination. This sequence originates from a man aged 50 to 60 who received an inactivated influenza vaccine. CDR3 protein: CASSFSVQTQYF. The CDR3 bases are TGTGCCAGCAGTTTTTCTGTGCAGACCCAGTACTTC. The full variable domain, completed using reference TRBV28 and TRBJ2-5, is DVKVTQSSRYLVKRTGEKVFLECVQDMDHENMFWYRQDPGLGLRLIYFSYDVKMKEKGDIPEGYSVSREKKERFSLILESASTNQTSMYLCASSFSVQTQYFGPGTRLLVL.